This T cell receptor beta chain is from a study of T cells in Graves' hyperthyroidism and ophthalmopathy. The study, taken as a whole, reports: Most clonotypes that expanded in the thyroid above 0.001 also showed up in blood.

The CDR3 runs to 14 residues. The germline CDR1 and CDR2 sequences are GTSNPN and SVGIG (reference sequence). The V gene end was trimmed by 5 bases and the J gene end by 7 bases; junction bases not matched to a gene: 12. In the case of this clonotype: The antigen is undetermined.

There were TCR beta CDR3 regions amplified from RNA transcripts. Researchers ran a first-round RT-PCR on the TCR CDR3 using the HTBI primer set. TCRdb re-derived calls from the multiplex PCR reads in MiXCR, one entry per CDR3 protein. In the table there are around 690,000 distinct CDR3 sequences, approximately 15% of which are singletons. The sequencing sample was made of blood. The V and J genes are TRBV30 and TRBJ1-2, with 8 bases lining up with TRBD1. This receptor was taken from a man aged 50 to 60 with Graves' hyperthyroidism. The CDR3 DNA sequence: TGTGCCTGGGGCCGGAAGGGACAGGAGGGTGGCTACACCTTC. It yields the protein CAWGRKGQEGGYTF.